One sample yielded the 2 T cell receptor beta chains listed below, sequenced in a study of blood T cell repertoires in COVID-19. Sequenced by immunoSEQ multiplex PCR; TCRdb stores in-frame clones only, minus some. The table has 300,000 to 400,000 clones, about 93% seen once. The specimen sequenced was peripheral blood. These TCRs come from a woman aged 18-30 years who had recovered from COVID-19.

CDR3 coding DNA: TGTGCCAGCAGCTTTAGGGGTAATCAGCCCCAGCATTTT. This translates into CASSFRGNQPQHF. The chain employs TRBV7-2 and TRBJ1-5, with D possibly matching TRBD1 (5 bases). The germline gives CDR1 SGHTA, CDR2 FQGNSA. There are 13 residues in the CDR3. The V end lost 3 bases, the J end lost 4 bases, and 7 bases lay between the germline ends.

V and J are TRBV19 and TRBJ1-1, with TRBD1 identical over 7 bases. V gave up 6 bases and J gave up 1 base; unmatched junction bases: 8. The CDR3 is 15 amino acids. From germline, CDR1 is LNHDA and CDR2 SQIVND (reference sequence). Here the CDR3 DNA reads TGTGCCAGTAGGACAGGGCGAGAAAAGAACACTGAAGCTTTCTTT. This encodes CASRTGREKNTEAFF. The variable domain in full, completed from reference TRBV19 and TRBJ1-1, reads DGGITQSPKYLFRKEGQNVTLSCEQNLNHDAMYWYRQDPGQGLRLIYYSQIVNDFQKGDIAEGYSVSREKKESFPLTVTSAQKNPTAFYLCASRTGREKNTEAFFGQGTRLTVV.